This entry lists 4 T cell receptor beta chains sequenced from one sample in a study of CD8+ T cells in alopecia areata. Reverse transcribed after extraction, RNA yielded cDNA as the sequencing template. Method: immunoSEQ multiplex PCR; TCRdb's copy keeps in-frame clones and lacks some. The profile shows some 100,000 clones, around two fifths of them singletons. Material: CD4+ T cells sorted from blood. The receptor set was obtained from a human donor with alopecia areata.

This chain joins TRBV29-1 and TRBJ1-5; 7 bases agree with TRBD1. V dropped 4 bases and J dropped 4; count of bases not matched to a gene: 7. CDR3 length equals 14 residues. The germline CDR1 and CDR2 sequences are SQVTM and ANQGSEA. The CDR3 nucleotides are TGCAGCGTTGGAACAGGGACAGCAAATCAGCCCCAGCATTTT. This sequence encodes CSVGTGTANQPQHF.

This chain uses TRBV29-1 with TRBJ2-5, with 8 positions matching TRBD2. The J call may be incorrect, as the DNA end agrees better with TRBJ2-7. The V gene's germline CDR1 is SQVTM and CDR2 ANQGSEA. This CDR3 is built from 12 residues. CDR3: CSAGGSSYEQYF. In nucleotides, the CDR3 is TGCAGCGCGGGGGGGAGCTCCTACGAGCAGTACTTC.

This clone was seen more than once but under ten times. The V gene is TRBV5-5, the J gene TRBJ2-2; 7 bases fit TRBD1. Per the germline V gene, CDR1 is SGHKS and CDR2 is YYEKEE (reference sequence). The CDR3 extends over 16 amino acids. J was trimmed by 2 bases and V by 4 bases; bases with no gene match: 8. CDR3 residues: CASSLHGTVNTGELFF. CDR3 DNA: TGTGCCAGCAGCCTCCACGGGACAGTTAACACCGGGGAGCTGTTTTTT.

The V and J genes are TRBV29-1 and TRBJ2-7; the D gene could be TRBD1 or TRBD2 (5 bases each). This CDR3 is built from 11 residues. The germline V gene encodes CDR1 SQVTM and CDR2 ANQGSEA. Trimming cost V 4 bases and J 2 bases, with 6 bases left between them. This chain's CDR3 is CSVGDPYEQYF. CDR3 nucleotide sequence: TGCAGCGTTGGGGACCCCTACGAGCAGTACTTC.